The 22 T cell receptor beta chains below were found in one sample sequenced in a study of blood T cells in healthy people across ages. Together with a sample-barcoded 5' primer, a J-beta primer mix was included in a second PCR lasting about 7 to 11 cycles. TCRdb analysed the 5' RACE reads with MiXCR anew, one entry per CDR3 protein. The sample contains 650,000 or so distinct CDR3 sequences, more than 45% of which appear only once. The sample was blood. These receptors came from an elderly woman in good health.

Comments on this clonotype: It may be a read error: a sequence one base away is much more abundant. The chain is built from TRBV7-3 and TRBJ2-1; D call uncertain. Deletions cut 2 bases from V and 8 bases from J, with 7 bases between. This CDR3 spans 12 amino acids. Germline-derived CDR1 and CDR2 are SGHTA and FQGTGA. In DNA form, the CDR3 reads TGTGCCAGCAGCTTAGGGTGTGATGAGCAGTTCTTC. This encodes CASSLGCDEQFF.

The V call is TRBV7-9, the J call TRBJ2-3; 10 bases are shared with TRBD2. V gave up 6 bases and J gave up 5 bases; unmatched junction bases: 11. This CDR3 has 16 residues. Per the germline V gene, CDR1 is SEHNR and CDR2 is FQNEAQ (reference sequence). The DNA for the CDR3 is TGTGCCAGCAGACCGAGAACCGGACTAGCGGAAGATACGCAGTATTTT. Protein: CASRPRTGLAEDTQYF. The full variable domain, in which reference TRBV7-9 and TRBJ2-3 provide the parts outside the CDR3, is DTGVSQNPRHKITKRGQNVTFRCDPISEHNRLYWYRQTLGQGPEFLTYFQNEAQLEKSRLLSDRFSAERPKGSFSTLEIQRTEQGDSAMYLCASRPRTGLAEDTQYFGPGTRLTVL.

This clonotype came up many times. Here the CDR3 reads CATSDSDRNEQFF. CDR3 DNA: TGTGCCACCAGTGATTCAGACCGCAATGAGCAGTTCTTC. The rearrangement uses TRBV24-1 and TRBJ2-1; D unclear. Looked up from germline, CDR1 is KGHDR and CDR2 is SFDVKD. CDR3 size: 13 residues. The V gene lost 2 bases and the J gene lost 6 bases, with 7 bases spanning the gap.

The chain has TRBV5-1 and TRBJ1-1; 12 bases fit TRBD1. This CDR3 comprises 17 residues. V trimming: 0 bases; J trimming: 3 bases; junction bases outside the gene matches: 6. Germline CDR1 is SGHRS and CDR2 is YFSETQ. CDR3 protein: CASSLAGQGAGDTEAFF. In DNA, the CDR3 is TGCGCCAGCAGCTTGGCGGGACAGGGGGCCGGGGACACTGAAGCTTTCTTT.

This clonotype has only a few counts. The genes are TRBV24-1 and TRBJ2-2; 7 positions match TRBD1. The V gene end was trimmed by 2 bases and the J gene end by 5 bases; junction bases not matched to a gene: 7. Looked up from germline, CDR1 is KGHDR and CDR2 is SFDVKD. The CDR3 runs 16 residues. The CDR3: CATSDSLQGRTGELFF. Here the CDR3 DNA reads TGTGCCACCAGTGATTCATTACAGGGGAGAACCGGGGAGCTGTTTTTT.

This clonotype was detected only a few times. The V call is TRBV7-2, the J call TRBJ2-1; unclear D gene. Deletions cut 1 base from V and 5 bases from J, with 9 bases between. Germline CDR1 SGHTA, CDR2 FQGNSA. CDR3 size: 14 residues. CDR3: CASSLEVGNNEQFF. CDR3 nucleotides: TGTGCCAGCAGCTTAGAAGTAGGAAACAATGAGCAGTTCTTC.

This rearrangement joins TRBV2 to TRBJ2-5; the match to TRBD2 covers 11 bases. From germline, CDR1 is SNHLY and CDR2 FYNNEI. The junction had 8 bases not matched to a gene; V was cut back by 3 bases and J by 2 bases. The CDR3 consists of 17 residues. CDR3 bases: TGTGCCAGCAGTGACTCCACTCTAGCGGGGGGACAAGAGACCCAGTACTTC. It codes for CASSDSTLAGGQETQYF.

V and J are TRBV7-3 and TRBJ2-4; tentatively, D is TRBD2 (5 bases). The end of the DNA is better explained by TRBJ2-5, so the J call may be wrong. From germline, CDR1 is SGHTA and CDR2 FQGTGA. The CDR3 runs to 15 residues. The CDR3 loop reads CASSLAGTSPETQYF. The CDR3 DNA is TGTGCCAGCAGCTTAGCCGGAACTAGTCCGGAGACCCAGTACTTC.

This chain joins TRBV7-2 and TRBJ2-1; D ambiguous. This CDR3 has 15 amino acids. Germline V gives CDR1 SGHTA, CDR2 FQGNSA. Trimming removed 2 bases from V and 2 bases from J, with 10 bases in between. This CDR3 reads CASSLQGGTYNEQFF. The DNA of the CDR3 is TGTGCCAGCAGCTTACAAGGCGGTACCTACAATGAGCAGTTCTTC.

This clonotype has more than one count but fewer than ten. CDR3 residues: CASAGTGRSYGYTF. The CDR3 nucleotides are TGTGCCAGCGCCGGGACCGGGAGGTCCTATGGCTACACCTTC. The chain has TRBV27 and TRBJ1-2; perhaps TRBD1 as D (5 bases). V was shortened by 8 bases and J by 4 bases, with 17 bases between the two germline ends. This CDR3 contains 14 residues. Germline CDR1 and CDR2: MNHEY and SMNVEV (reference sequence).

The chain couples TRBV4-1 to TRBJ2-7; D gene unclear. CDR3 length equals 15 residues. V was clipped by 1 base and J by 3 bases, with 13 bases between them. The germline V gene has CDR1 MGHRA and CDR2 YSYEKL. The CDR3 region is CASSQVAVQYYEQYF. CDR3 DNA sequence: TGCGCCAGCAGCCAAGTAGCAGTCCAGTACTACGAGCAGTACTTC.

The chain combines TRBV5-5 with TRBJ2-7, with 8 bases aligning to TRBD1. The ends lost 4 bases at V and 2 bases at J; junction bases unmatched: 8. This CDR3 comprises 15 residues. Germline CDR1 is SGHKS and CDR2 is YYEKEE (reference sequence). CDR3 residues: CASSSGQGGTYEQYF. Here the CDR3 DNA reads TGTGCCAGCAGCAGTGGACAGGGTGGGACCTACGAGCAGTACTTC.

The V call is TRBV7-2, the J call TRBJ1-1; unclear D gene. CDR1 is SGHTA and CDR2 is FQGNSA in the germline V gene. Between the trimmed V and J ends, which lost 6 bases and 4 bases, there was a span of 6 bases. The CDR3 spans 11 residues. The CDR3 loop is CASRGITEAFF. Written as DNA, the CDR3 is TGTGCCAGCAGGGGAATCACTGAAGCTTTCTTT.

This clonotype was recorded many times. The chain links TRBV28 to TRBJ2-7, with 13 bases identical to TRBD2. Germline lookup yields CDR1 MDHEN and CDR2 SYDVKM. CDR3 size: 21 residues. V was pared by 6 bases and J by 3 bases, with 23 bases of the junction left unmatched. As DNA, the CDR3 is TGTGCCAGCAGGGGCAGGGGCGGGGGACTAGCGGGACCCGCGGATCTCTACGAGCAGTACTTC. Translated: CASRGRGGGLAGPADLYEQYF.

The chain recombines TRBV27 with TRBJ2-1, with 8 bases fitting TRBD2. The CDR3 is made up of 14 amino acids. In germline, CDR1 is MNHEY, CDR2 SMNVEV (reference sequence). With V trimmed by 5 bases and J by 3 bases, 3 bases remained unmatched. CDR3 in amino acids: CASSPGLGYNEQFF. Written as DNA, the CDR3 is TGTGCCAGCAGTCCGGGACTAGGCTACAATGAGCAGTTCTTC.

On this clonotype: At one end, the junction sequence differs from germline, possibly due to a read error. The V call is TRBV28, the J call TRBJ1-5; D might be TRBD1 (5 bases). This CDR3 spans 16 amino acids. Germline V gene data show CDR1 as MDHEN and CDR2 as SYDVKM. CDR3 coding DNA: TGTGCCAGCAGTTTAGGGGGTGCACGAGGCGATCAGCCCAAGCATTTT. The encoded protein is CASSLGGARGDQPKHF.

The CDR3 DNA sequence: TGCAGTGCCTCTGGCTCGACTAATGAAAAACTGTTTTTT. This sequence encodes CSASGSTNEKLFF. J is TRBJ1-4 and V is TRBV20-1; no firm D call. The length of the CDR3 is 13 residues. CDR1 and CDR2 (germline): DFQATT, SNEGSKA (reference sequence). The ends were cut back, 6 bases at V and 2 bases at J, with 10 bases in the middle.

V is TRBV7-2 and J is TRBJ2-7; D not resolved. The CDR3 spans 16 residues. Trimming cost V 6 bases and J 2 bases, with 20 bases left between them. CDR1 is SGHTA, CDR2 FQGNSA, per germline. Written as DNA, the CDR3 is TGTGCCAGCAGAAGGATTGAAGGAGCGAGAGCCTACGAGCAGTACTTC. It encodes CASRRIEGARAYEQYF.

This clonotype was observed a handful of times. The V call is TRBV18, the J call TRBJ2-3, with 12 bases fitting TRBD2. Trimming cost V 3 bases and J 5 bases; bases outside gene matches: 3. Germline V gene data show CDR1 as KGHSH and CDR2 as LQKENI. This CDR3 region has 15 residues. As DNA, the CDR3 is TGTGCCAGCTCACCTCCGGGACTAGCGGGAGATACGCAGTATTTT. As protein: CASSPPGLAGDTQYF.

The chain combines TRBV20-1 with TRBJ2-5; perhaps TRBD2 as D (5 bases). This CDR3 spans 14 amino acids. Germline CDR1 DFQATT, CDR2 SNEGSKA (reference sequence). Trimming removed 0 bases from V and 3 bases from J, with 11 bases in between. The CDR3 coding sequence is TGCAGTGCTAGAGATGGGAGACTAAAAGAGACCCAGTACTTC. This codes for CSARDGRLKETQYF.

V usage is TRBV5-6 and J usage is TRBJ2-1, with 7 nucleotides matching TRBD1. The V gene end was trimmed by 0 bases and the J gene end by 7 bases; junction bases not matched to a gene: 10. The CDR3 is made up of 16 amino acids. CDR1 is SGHDT, CDR2 YYEEEE, per germline. The CDR3 DNA follows: TGTGCCAGCAGCTTGGAAATACAGGGGTTAAAGAATGAGCAGTTCTTC. It is translated as CASSLEIQGLKNEQFF.

CDR3 region: CASSEVGAQPQHF. In DNA, the CDR3 is TGTGCCAGCAGTGAGGTAGGGGCTCAGCCCCAGCATTTT. V and J are TRBV28 and TRBJ1-5, with D possibly TRBD1 on 5 matching bases. The CDR3 runs 13 residues. V lost 5 bases to trimming and J lost 6 bases, with 11 bases between them. Per germline, CDR1 MDHEN and CDR2 SYDVKM.